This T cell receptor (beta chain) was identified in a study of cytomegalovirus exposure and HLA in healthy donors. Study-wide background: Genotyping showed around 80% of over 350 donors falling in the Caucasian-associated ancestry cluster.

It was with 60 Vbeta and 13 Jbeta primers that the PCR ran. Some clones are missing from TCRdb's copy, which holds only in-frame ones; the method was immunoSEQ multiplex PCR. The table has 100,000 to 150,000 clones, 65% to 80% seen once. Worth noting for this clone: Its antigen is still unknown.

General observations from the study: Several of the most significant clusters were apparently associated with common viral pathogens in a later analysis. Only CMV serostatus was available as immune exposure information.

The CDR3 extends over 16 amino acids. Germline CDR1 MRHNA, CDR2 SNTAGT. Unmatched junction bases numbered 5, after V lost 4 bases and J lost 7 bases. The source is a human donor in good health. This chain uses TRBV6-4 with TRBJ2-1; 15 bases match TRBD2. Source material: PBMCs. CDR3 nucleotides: TGTGCCAGCAGTGCGAGGACTAGCGGGAGGGTGAATGAGCAGTTCTTC. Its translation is CASSARTSGRVNEQFF.